This paragraph reports one TCR beta chain. The antigen is undetermined. One entry per CDR3 protein results from TCRdb running MiXCR on the reads. This sample yields 46,000 or so distinct CDR3 sequences, of which roughly 20% are seen a single time; 18% belongs to the top ten. CDR1 MNHEY and CDR2 SVGAGI come from the germline V gene. V lost 3 bases to trimming and J lost 5 bases, with 10 bases between them. The CDR3 has 13 residues. This entry belongs to a study of T cell repertoires in cytomegalovirus infection. The chain carries TRBV6-5 and TRBJ1-2; D unresolved. The receptor was isolated from a human donor in good health (CMV status not recorded). Some clones in this sample may be carry-over from other donors' samples. Sequencing used PBMCs, sequenced either directly or after in vitro stimulation (not recorded which). CDR3 in amino acids: CASSYGVRYGYTF. The CDR3 DNA sequence: TGTGCCAGCAGTTATGGGGTGCGGTATGGCTACACCTTC.